The 10 T cell receptor beta chains below all came from one sample that was sequenced in a study of T cells in Graves' hyperthyroidism and ophthalmopathy. From RNA transcripts, TCR beta CDR3 regions were amplified. In the first-round RT-PCR of the TCR CDR3, the HTBI primer set was used. TCRdb called the multiplex PCR reads again in MiXCR, with one record for every CDR3 protein. This table has roughly 500,000 distinct CDR3 sequences, 22% appearing once. The material sequenced was blood. The source of these receptors is a woman in her sixties or seventies with Graves' ophthalmopathy.

The chain is built from TRBV7-3 and TRBJ2-5, with TRBD2 matching over 10 bases. V was pared by 5 bases and J by 3 bases, with 6 bases of the junction left unmatched. This CDR3 is 15 amino acids long. In germline, CDR1 is SGHTA, CDR2 FQGTGA. CDR3 nucleotides: TGTGCCAGCAGCGTTAGCGGGAGGAGCGAAGAGACCCAGTACTTC. The encoded protein is CASSVSGRSEETQYF.

This clonotype was observed a few times. The junction departs from the called germline gene at one end, perhaps through a read error. J is TRBJ2-5 and V is TRBV7-7; 7 nucleotides line up with TRBD2. The CDR3 loop spans 16 amino acids. Germline values: CDR1 SSHAT, CDR2 FNYEAQ (reference sequence). The chain's CDR3 is CASSLDLSSGTVAQYF. The DNA for the CDR3 is TGTGCTAGCAGCTTAGATCTGTCTAGCGGTACCGTGGCCCAGTACTTC.

Worth noting for this clonotype: A junction end diverges from the germline sequence, so it may reflect a read error. The J gene is TRBJ2-5, the V gene TRBV18; the D call may be TRBD1 or TRBD2 (5 bases each). Germline CDR1 reads KGHSH; CDR2 reads LQKENI. This CDR3 has 15 amino acids. The CDR3 DNA follows: TGTGCCAGCTCACCCATCCCAGGGACGCAAGAGACCCGGTACTTC. Translated, it gives CASSPIPGTQETRYF.

The genes are TRBV6-1 and TRBJ2-7; no clear D gene. Germline V gene lookup returns CDR1 MNHNS and CDR2 SASEGT. Trimming removed 4 bases from V and 7 bases from J, with 17 bases in between. This CDR3 region has 14 residues. The CDR3 loop is CASSGRRGLEEQYF. For the CDR3, the DNA is TGTGCCAGCAGTGGCCGCCGTGGCCTCGAGGAGCAGTACTTC.

The chain carries TRBV19 and TRBJ2-7; 9 bases fit TRBD1. This CDR3 comprises 14 residues. J lost 3 bases, V lost 4 bases, and 4 bases had no gene match. The germline V gene has CDR1 LNHDA and CDR2 SQIVND (reference sequence). The CDR3 nucleotides are TGTGCCAGTAGTAGGACAGGGGTGAACTACGAGCAGTACTTC. This encodes CASSRTGVNYEQYF.

This clonotype was counted between two and nine times. V gene TRBV27 combines with J gene TRBJ2-7, with D perhaps matching TRBD1 (7 bases). CDR3 size: 14 residues. Germline V gene data show CDR1 as MNHEY and CDR2 as SMNVEV (reference sequence). Deletions cut 2 bases from V and 6 bases from J, with 14 bases between. In DNA, the CDR3 is TGTGCCAGCAGTTTAGGTTACAGGGGAGGCGAGCAGTACTTC. This translates into CASSLGYRGGEQYF.

This clonotype was detected only a few times. The V call is TRBV9, the J call TRBJ2-1, with no clear D. The germline gives CDR1 SGDLS, CDR2 YYNGEE. V shed 3 bases and J shed 1 base, with 5 bases lying between them. The CDR3 consists of 13 residues. The CDR3 reads CASSGASYNEQFF. The CDR3 region has the DNA TGTGCCAGCAGCGGGGCGTCCTACAATGAGCAGTTCTTC.

The chain couples TRBV20-1 to TRBJ2-3; D call uncertain. This CDR3 comprises 12 residues. From germline, CDR1 is DFQATT and CDR2 SNEGSKA (reference sequence). V lost 3 bases and J 1 base, leaving 5 bases between the germline ends. CDR3 sequence (DNA): TGCAGTGCTAGCTTTGGCACAGATACGCAGTATTTT. Translating gives CSASFGTDTQYF.

V gene TRBV18 combines with J gene TRBJ1-5, with D possibly being TRBD1 (5 bases). The length of the CDR3 is 12 residues. Germline lookup yields CDR1 KGHSH and CDR2 LQKENI. V lost 6 bases, J lost 9 bases, and 12 bases lay in between. CDR3 in amino acids: CASSPRGGPQHF. As DNA, the CDR3 is TGTGCCAGCTCCCCAAGGGGTGGGCCCCAGCATTTT.

The chain links TRBV20-1 to TRBJ2-2; D is possibly TRBD2 (5 bases). Germline V gene lookup returns CDR1 DFQATT and CDR2 SNEGSKA (reference sequence). With 6 bases removed from V and 6 bases from J, the gap between germline ends came to 17 bases. The CDR3 extends over 14 amino acids. The DNA of the CDR3 is TGCAGTGCCCGCTTTCGTGGAGGTCCCGGGGAGCTGTTTTTT. Amino acids: CSARFRGGPGELFF.